A selection of T cell receptor beta chains follows, all from one sample in a study of shared clonotypes between healthy human individuals. Libraries were prepared by immunoSEQ multiplex PCR; TCRdb keeps only in-frame clonotypes and omits some of them. The table has about 2 million clones, 85% to 95% seen once. What was sequenced was naive CD4+ T cells sorted from blood. These receptors all come from a man aged 18 to 29 in good health. CDR3s leave out the opening cysteine and the closing phenylalanine or tryptophan. D genes are given only for firm matches.

J: TRBJ2-6
D: -
V: TRBV11-2
CDR3: ASRRPGALSNSGANVLT

J: TRBJ2-5
D: -
V: TRBV5-6
CDR3: ASSLKETQETQY

J: TRBJ2-2
D: -
V: TRBV5-1
CDR3: ASSPRGSENTGELF

J: TRBJ2-7
D: TRBD1
V: TRBV19
CDR3: ASSITGDYEQY

J: TRBJ1-2
D: TRBD1
V: TRBV2
CDR3: ASSATGVNYGYT

J: TRBJ2-3
D: TRBD2
V: TRBV6-6
CDR3: ASSSPGGGSTDTQY

J: TRBJ2-7
D: -
V: TRBV7-2
CDR3: ASSLAGLSTYEQY

J: TRBJ1-6
D: -
V: TRBV6-5
CDR3: ASSYRGSSSPLH

J: TRBJ1-1
D: TRBD1
V: TRBV5-1
CDR3: ASSLEGQGTEAF

J: TRBJ1-4
D: -
V: TRBV5-1
CDR3: ASRGQENEKLF

J: TRBJ1-5
D: -
V: TRBV10-3
CDR3: AISEGSGDPRYQPQH